This T cell receptor (beta chain) emerged from a study of blood T cell repertoires in COVID-19. As for the study in general: Acute and convalescent COVID-19 samples came from the United States, Italy and Spain.

Between the trimmed V and J ends, which lost 5 bases and 6 bases, there was a span of 20 bases. The CDR3 is 15 residues long. In germline, CDR1 is GTSNPN, CDR2 SVGIG (reference sequence). Authors' methods: By means of reference gene primer amplification, nucleated cell counts were estimated. Clones were sequenced by immunoSEQ multiplex PCR, and TCRdb holds only the in-frame ones, with some missing. From that table come the V and J calls and clone size; the DNA was used to work out D and trimming. There are some 150,000 clones in the sample; roughly 87% occur only once, and roughly 9.1% lies in the top ten.

This chain joins TRBV30 and TRBJ2-1; tentative D call: TRBD2 (6 bases). The specimen was peripheral blood. The TCR sequence derives from a woman aged 65 to 85 with acute or convalescent COVID-19. CDR3 nucleotides: TGTGCCTGGGGCCCATCTCTGATCGGGGGCAATGAGCAGTTCTTC. Residues: CAWGPSLIGGNEQFF. The full variable domain, its missing parts supplied by reference TRBV30 and TRBJ2-1, is SQTIHQWPATLVQPVGSPLSLECTVEGTSNPNLYWYRQAAGRGLQLLFYSVGIGQISSEVPQNLSASRPQDRQFILSSKKLLLSDSGFYLCAWGPSLIGGNEQFFGPGTRLTVL.